What follows are 23 T cell receptor beta chains derived from one specimen sequenced in a study of blood T cell repertoires in COVID-19. The repertoire was sequenced with immunoSEQ multiplex PCR; TCRdb's copy has only in-frame clones and lacks some. The sample shows some 45,000 clones, about 87% of them seen only once. The sequenced material came from peripheral blood. The receptors were sampled from a man in his sixties with active COVID-19.

V and J are TRBV27 and TRBJ1-6, with 10 bases lining up with TRBD1. The V and J ends lost 5 bases and 7 bases, in that order; junction bases with no gene match: 8. Germline V gives CDR1 MNHEY, CDR2 SMNVEV (reference sequence). CDR3 length: 16 amino acids. The CDR3 is CASSPTGTGVNSPLHF. Written as DNA, the CDR3 is TGTGCCAGCAGTCCAACCGGGACAGGGGTAAATTCACCCCTCCACTTT.

The chain links TRBV20-1 to TRBJ1-1; TRBD1 is a possible D gene (5 bases). Germline V lookup: CDR1 DFQATT, CDR2 SNEGSKA (reference sequence). V lost 3 bases to trimming and J lost 1 base, with 9 bases between them. The CDR3 is made up of 13 amino acids. CDR3 nucleotides: TGCAGTGCTAGTTACAGGCCGAACACTGAAGCTTTCTTT. Its translation: CSASYRPNTEAFF.

This clone appeared a single time. V and J are TRBV29-1 and TRBJ1-1; TRBD1 agrees at 10 bases. J was trimmed by 7 bases and V by 3 bases; bases with no gene match: 5. The CDR3 contains 13 residues. The germline gives CDR1 SQVTM, CDR2 ANQGSEA. The DNA for the CDR3 is TGCAGCGTTGATCCGACAGGGGGCGGTGAAGCTTTCTTT. Amino acids: CSVDPTGGGEAFF.

The chain employs TRBV19 and TRBJ2-7; 10 bases are shared with TRBD1. Trimming cost V 4 bases and J 3 bases; bases outside gene matches: 15. The germline gives CDR1 LNHDA, CDR2 SQIVND (reference sequence). CDR3 length equals 18 residues. In nucleotides, the CDR3 is TGTGCCAGTAGTACAAAAGCGGCGTCCGGGACAGGGGACTACGAGCAGTACTTC. Amino acids: CASSTKAASGTGDYEQYF. Combining the CDR3 with reference TRBV19 and TRBJ2-7 gives the whole variable domain DGGITQSPKYLFRKEGQNVTLSCEQNLNHDAMYWYRQDPGQGLRLIYYSQIVNDFQKGDIAEGYSVSREKKESFPLTVTSAQKNPTAFYLCASSTKAASGTGDYEQYFGPGTRLTVT.

J is TRBJ2-5 and V is TRBV2; 16 nucleotides align to TRBD2. The CDR3 has 17 residues. From germline, CDR1 is SNHLY and CDR2 FYNNEI. Trimming took 6 bases from V and 5 from J; bases not matched to a gene: 9. The CDR3 nucleotides read TGTGCCAGCAGCGCTACCCCGGGACTAGCGGGGGGGGAGACCCAGTACTTC. Its translation: CASSATPGLAGGETQYF.

This clone was counted a few times. The CDR3 loop reads CASSNPGTQEQYF. CDR3 in DNA: TGCGCCAGCAGCAATCCCGGGACTCAAGAGCAGTACTTC. The chain recombines TRBV5-1 with TRBJ2-7; D perhaps matches TRBD2 (6 bases). Looked up from germline, CDR1 is SGHRS and CDR2 is YFSETQ. Trimming stripped 4 bases from V and 7 bases from J, with 15 bases between. The CDR3 runs to 13 residues.

This clone was counted between two and nine times. This CDR3 is CASSGQVSNQPQHF. The CDR3, as DNA: TGTGCCAGTAGTGGACAGGTTTCCAATCAGCCCCAGCATTTT. The rearrangement links TRBV19 to TRBJ1-5; 7 nucleotides line up with TRBD1. V dropped 5 bases and J dropped 3; count of bases not matched to a gene: 4. Germline loops: CDR1 LNHDA, CDR2 SQIVND (reference sequence). The CDR3 runs 14 residues. Full variable domain (outside the CDR3, taken from reference TRBV19 and TRBJ1-5): DGGITQSPKYLFRKEGQNVTLSCEQNLNHDAMYWYRQDPGQGLRLIYYSQIVNDFQKGDIAEGYSVSREKKESFPLTVTSAQKNPTAFYLCASSGQVSNQPQHFGDGTRLSIL.

The chain employs TRBV14 and TRBJ2-7; D is undetermined. CDR3 size: 13 residues. V was trimmed by 0 bases and J by 5 bases, leaving 8 bases between them. Germline CDR1 SGHDN, CDR2 FVKESK. The CDR3 reads CASSQDWAHEQYF. The CDR3 DNA follows: TGTGCCAGCAGCCAAGATTGGGCCCACGAGCAGTACTTC. Full variable domain (missing parts from reference TRBV14 and TRBJ2-7): EAGVTQFPSHSVIEKGQTVTLRCDPISGHDNLYWYRRVMGKEIKFLLHFVKESKQDESGMPNNRFLAERTGGTYSTLKVQPAELEDSGVYFCASSQDWAHEQYFGPGTRLTVT.

V gene TRBV7-9 combines with J gene TRBJ2-2; 8 positions agree with TRBD2. CDR3 length: 17 residues. J gave up 4 bases and V 8 bases, and 15 bases lay outside the gene matches. Germline V CDR1 and CDR2: SEHNR, FQNEAQ (reference sequence). This CDR3 is CASSQFGGLEPTGELFF. The DNA of the CDR3 is TGTGCCAGCTCCCAATTTGGGGGACTAGAGCCCACCGGGGAGCTGTTTTTT.

The V and J genes are TRBV3-1 (or the pseudogene TRBV3-2) and TRBJ2-2; TRBD2 agrees at 14 bases. The V gene's germline CDR1 is LGHDT and CDR2 YNNKEL (reference sequence). Unmatched junction bases numbered 7, after V lost 4 bases and J lost 6 bases. The CDR3 is 17 residues long. The CDR3 DNA reads as TGTGCCAGCAGCCCGGGGACTAGCGGGAGTGTCGCCGGGGAGCTGTTTTTT. It yields the protein CASSPGTSGSVAGELFF.

The V call is TRBV28, the J call TRBJ1-6; 8 bases match TRBD1. Germline assignment: CDR1 MDHEN and CDR2 SYDVKM. J lost 4 bases, V lost 11 bases, and 13 bases had no gene match. The CDR3 is 16 amino acids. CDR3: CASSRTGTDYNSPLHF. Written as DNA, the CDR3 is TGTGCCTCTTCCCGGACAGGGACGGATTATAATTCACCCCTCCACTTT.

J is TRBJ1-2 and V is TRBV7-9, with D uncertain. This CDR3 has 14 amino acids. Germline V gene sequence: CDR1 SEHNR, CDR2 FQNEAQ (reference sequence). Trimming left V 7 bases short and J 4 bases short, with 16 bases between. In nucleotides, the CDR3 is TGTGCCAGCACCTTCCAAGGTGGGCCCTATGGCTACACCTTC. It is translated as CASTFQGGPYGYTF.

The CDR3 region has the DNA TGTGCCAGCAAGGCAGGGGGCGCCGAGCAGTACTTC. Translating it yields CASKAGGAEQYF. The chain uses TRBV25-1 and TRBJ2-7; 8 bases line up with TRBD1. The trim removed 7 bases at V and 6 bases at J, leaving 5 bases unmatched. CDR3 size: 12 residues. Germline V lookup: CDR1 MGHDK, CDR2 SYGVNS.

The gene calls are TRBV28 and TRBJ2-5; a weak D match, TRBD2 (6 bases). The CDR3 extends over 12 amino acids. The V and J ends lost 6 bases and 2 bases respectively, with 7 bases between them. The germline gives CDR1 MDHEN, CDR2 SYDVKM. DNA for the CDR3: TGTGCCAGCAGCGGGGGTCAAGAGACCCAGTACTTC. Encoded protein: CASSGGQETQYF.

The gene calls are TRBV27 and TRBJ1-1; maybe TRBD1 (6 bases). The CDR3 sequence is 15 residues long. V shed 6 bases and J shed 2 bases, with 16 bases lying between them. Per the germline V gene, CDR1 is MNHEY and CDR2 is SMNVEV (reference sequence). The CDR3: CASRTSGGPNTEAFF. The CDR3 DNA reads TGTGCCAGCAGGACTTCTGGGGGCCCTAACACTGAAGCTTTCTTT.

The chain employs TRBV11-2 and TRBJ2-7; 9 bases map to TRBD2. V lost 0 bases and J lost 6; bases outside the gene matches: 6. Germline-derived CDR1 and CDR2 are SGHAT and FQNNGV. The length of the CDR3 is 15 residues. CDR3 amino acids: CASSLDLAGVVEQYF. CDR3 nucleotides: TGTGCCAGCAGCTTAGATTTAGCGGGAGTGGTCGAGCAGTACTTC.

This chain uses TRBV28 with TRBJ2-2; D unclear. V shed 2 bases and J shed 5 bases, with 9 bases lying between them. The CDR3 length is 14 residues. Looked up from germline, CDR1 is MDHEN and CDR2 is SYDVKM. Here the CDR3 DNA reads TGTGCCAGCAGTTTAGCAGGATGGACCGGGGAGCTGTTTTTT. Its translation: CASSLAGWTGELFF.

The CDR3 DNA reads as TGCGCCAGCAGCCAAGAAATCGGGGGGCCCGAAAAACTGTTTTTT. This translates into CASSQEIGGPEKLFF. The chain has TRBV4-3 and TRBJ1-4, with D perhaps TRBD1 (6 bases). This CDR3 has 15 residues. Germline assignment: CDR1 LGHNA and CDR2 YSLEER. With 0 bases removed from V and 8 bases from J, the gap between germline ends came to 13 bases.

Judged by abundance, this clone is medium-sized. The chain is built from TRBV3-1 (or the pseudogene TRBV3-2) and TRBJ2-1, with 13 bases identical to TRBD2. The CDR3 is made up of 15 amino acids. V lost 5 bases to trimming and J lost 8 bases; unmatched junction nucleotides: 6. Germline lookup yields CDR1 LGHDT and CDR2 YNNKEL (reference sequence). The DNA of the CDR3 is TGTGCCAGCAGCGAAGGGACTAGCGGGGCGTATGAGCAGTTCTTC. Translation gives CASSEGTSGAYEQFF.

V and J are TRBV3-1 (or the pseudogene TRBV3-2) and TRBJ2-3, with 9 bases identical to TRBD2. CDR1 LGHDT and CDR2 YNNKEL come from the germline V gene (reference sequence). With V trimmed by 0 bases and J by 9 bases, 7 bases remained unmatched. The CDR3 extends over 15 amino acids. CDR3 DNA sequence: TGTGCCAGCAGCCAAGACATCTTTAGCGGGGGAACGCAGTATTTT. Translated, it gives CASSQDIFSGGTQYF.

This sequence joins TRBV25-1 and TRBJ1-1; TRBD1 matches 10 bases. V shed 7 bases, J shed 6 bases, and the junction held 8 bases outside the gene matches. The CDR3 contains 14 residues. In germline, CDR1 is MGHDK, CDR2 SYGVNS. CDR3 nucleotide sequence: TGTGCCAGCATTCCGGACAGGGGGATACCTGAAGCTTTCTTT. It is translated as CASIPDRGIPEAFF.

This clone was counted a single time. The chain's CDR3 is CASSNRDRGTLHF. In DNA form, the CDR3 reads TGTGCCAGTAGTAATCGGGACAGGGGCACCCTCCACTTT. The chain employs TRBV19 and TRBJ1-6; 10 bases line up with TRBD1. The junction had 5 bases not matched to a gene; V was cut back by 4 bases and J by 14 bases. The CDR3 has 13 amino acids. Germline V gene data show CDR1 as LNHDA and CDR2 as SQIVND (reference sequence). The complete variable domain, with remaining parts taken from reference TRBV19 and TRBJ1-6, reads DGGITQSPKYLFRKEGQNVTLSCEQNLNHDAMYWYRQDPGQGLRLIYYSQIVNDFQKGDIAEGYSVSREKKESFPLTVTSAQKNPTAFYLCASSNRDRGTLHFGNGTRLTVT.

This chain uses TRBV7-3 with TRBJ2-7; no reliable D call. The CDR3 length is 11 residues. Trimming shortened V by 5 bases and J by 4 bases, and 6 bases separated the two germline ends. The germline V gene encodes CDR1 SGHTA and CDR2 FQGTGA. The CDR3 region has the DNA TGTGCCAGCAGCCGCGGTTACGAGCAGTACTTC. Protein product: CASSRGYEQYF.